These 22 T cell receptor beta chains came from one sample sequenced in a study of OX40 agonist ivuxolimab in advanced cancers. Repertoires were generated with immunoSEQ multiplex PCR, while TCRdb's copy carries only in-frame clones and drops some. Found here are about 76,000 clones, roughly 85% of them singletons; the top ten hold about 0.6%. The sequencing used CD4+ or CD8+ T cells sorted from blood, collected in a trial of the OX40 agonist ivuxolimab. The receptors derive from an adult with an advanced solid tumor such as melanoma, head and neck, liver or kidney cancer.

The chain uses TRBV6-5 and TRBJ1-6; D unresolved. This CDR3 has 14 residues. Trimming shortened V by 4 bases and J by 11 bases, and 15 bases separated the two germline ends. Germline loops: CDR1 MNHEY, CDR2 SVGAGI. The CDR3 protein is CASSFQAALAPLHF. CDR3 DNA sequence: TGTGCCAGCAGTTTTCAGGCAGCCCTGGCACCCCTCCACTTT.

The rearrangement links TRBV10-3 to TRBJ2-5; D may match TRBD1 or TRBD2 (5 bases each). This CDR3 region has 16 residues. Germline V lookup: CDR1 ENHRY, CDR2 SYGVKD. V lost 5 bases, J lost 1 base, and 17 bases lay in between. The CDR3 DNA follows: TGTGCCATCAGTCGGGGCAGGGATCACTCCCAAGAGACCCAGTACTTC. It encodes CAISRGRDHSQETQYF.

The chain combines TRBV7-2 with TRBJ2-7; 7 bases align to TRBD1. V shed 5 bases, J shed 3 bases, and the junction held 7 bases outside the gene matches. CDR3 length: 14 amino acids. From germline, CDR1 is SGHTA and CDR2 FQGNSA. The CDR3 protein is CASSPGTANYEQYF. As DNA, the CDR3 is TGTGCCAGCAGCCCCGGGACAGCGAACTACGAGCAGTACTTC.

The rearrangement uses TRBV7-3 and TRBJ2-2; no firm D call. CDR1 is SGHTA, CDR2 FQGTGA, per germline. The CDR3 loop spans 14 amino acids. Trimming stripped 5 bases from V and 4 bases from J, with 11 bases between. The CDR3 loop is CASSQLLGTGELFF. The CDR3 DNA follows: TGTGCCAGCAGCCAACTTCTAGGCACCGGGGAGCTGTTTTTT.

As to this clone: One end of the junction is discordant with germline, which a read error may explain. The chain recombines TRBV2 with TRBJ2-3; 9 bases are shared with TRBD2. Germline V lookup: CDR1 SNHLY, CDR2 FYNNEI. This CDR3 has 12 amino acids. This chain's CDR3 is CASSEGGGGQYF. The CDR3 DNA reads TGTGCCAGCAGCGAAGGCGGGGGGGGGCAGTATTTT.

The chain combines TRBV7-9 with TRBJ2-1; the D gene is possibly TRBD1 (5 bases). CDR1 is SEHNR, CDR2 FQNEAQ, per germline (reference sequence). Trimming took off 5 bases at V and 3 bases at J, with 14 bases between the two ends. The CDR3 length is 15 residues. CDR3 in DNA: TGTGCCAGCAGCCTACAGGTGGGTTTCTACAATGAGCAGTTCTTC. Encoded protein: CASSLQVGFYNEQFF. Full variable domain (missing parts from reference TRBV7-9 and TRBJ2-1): DTGVSQNPRHKITKRGQNVTFRCDPISEHNRLYWYRQTLGQGPEFLTYFQNEAQLEKSRLLSDRFSAERPKGSFSTLEIQRTEQGDSAMYLCASSLQVGFYNEQFFGPGTRLTVL.

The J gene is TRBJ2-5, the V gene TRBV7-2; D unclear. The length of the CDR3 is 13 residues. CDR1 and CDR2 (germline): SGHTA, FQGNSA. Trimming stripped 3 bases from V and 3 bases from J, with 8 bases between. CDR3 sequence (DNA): TGTGCCAGCAGCTTCATCGGAAAAGAGACCCAGTACTTC. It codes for CASSFIGKETQYF.

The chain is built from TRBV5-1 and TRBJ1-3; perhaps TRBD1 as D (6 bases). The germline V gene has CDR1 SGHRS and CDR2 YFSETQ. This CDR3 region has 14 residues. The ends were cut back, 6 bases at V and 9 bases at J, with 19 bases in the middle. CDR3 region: CASNDGTSGGTIYF. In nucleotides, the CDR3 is TGCGCCAGCAACGACGGGACATCCGGTGGCACCATATATTTT.

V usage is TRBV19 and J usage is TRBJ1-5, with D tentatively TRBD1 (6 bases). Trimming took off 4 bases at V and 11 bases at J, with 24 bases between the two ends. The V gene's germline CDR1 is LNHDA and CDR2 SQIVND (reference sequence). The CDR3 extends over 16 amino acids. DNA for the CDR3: TGTGCCAGTAGTAACCCGGGACGGGGGGCAGATCTGTCCCAGCATTTT. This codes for CASSNPGRGADLSQHF. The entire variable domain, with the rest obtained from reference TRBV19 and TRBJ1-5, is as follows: DGGITQSPKYLFRKEGQNVTLSCEQNLNHDAMYWYRQDPGQGLRLIYYSQIVNDFQKGDIAEGYSVSREKKESFPLTVTSAQKNPTAFYLCASSNPGRGADLSQHFGDGTRLSIL.

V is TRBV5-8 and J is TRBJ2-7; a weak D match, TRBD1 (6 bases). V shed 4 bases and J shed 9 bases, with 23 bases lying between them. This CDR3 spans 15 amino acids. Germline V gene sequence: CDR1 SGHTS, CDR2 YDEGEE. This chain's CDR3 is CASSRDRRVSDGQYF. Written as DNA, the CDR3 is TGTGCCAGCAGCCGAGACAGGCGGGTCTCCGACGGGCAGTACTTC.

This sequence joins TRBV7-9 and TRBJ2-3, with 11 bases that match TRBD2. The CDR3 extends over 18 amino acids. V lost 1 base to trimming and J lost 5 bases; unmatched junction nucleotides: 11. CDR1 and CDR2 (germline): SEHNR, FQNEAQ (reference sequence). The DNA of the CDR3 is TGTGCCAGCAGCTTAGGCCTAGCGGGGGGCTCCGGGGGAGATACGCAGTATTTT. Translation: CASSLGLAGGSGGDTQYF. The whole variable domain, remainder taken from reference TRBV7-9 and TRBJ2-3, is DTGVSQNPRHKITKRGQNVTFRCDPISEHNRLYWYRQTLGQGPEFLTYFQNEAQLEKSRLLSDRFSAERPKGSFSTLEIQRTEQGDSAMYLCASSLGLAGGSGGDTQYFGPGTRLTVL.

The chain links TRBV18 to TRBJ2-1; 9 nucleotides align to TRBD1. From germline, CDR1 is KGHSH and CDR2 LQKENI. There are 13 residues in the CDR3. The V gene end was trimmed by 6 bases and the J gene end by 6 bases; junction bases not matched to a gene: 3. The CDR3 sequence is CASSSTGGNEQFF. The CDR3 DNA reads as TGTGCCAGCTCTTCGACAGGGGGCAATGAGCAGTTCTTC.

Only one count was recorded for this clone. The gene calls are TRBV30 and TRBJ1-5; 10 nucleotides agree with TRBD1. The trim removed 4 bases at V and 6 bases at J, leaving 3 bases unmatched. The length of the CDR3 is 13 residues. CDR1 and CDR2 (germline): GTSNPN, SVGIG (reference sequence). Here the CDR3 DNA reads TGTGCCTGGACAGGACAGGGGGGTCAGCCCCAGCATTTT. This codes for CAWTGQGGQPQHF.

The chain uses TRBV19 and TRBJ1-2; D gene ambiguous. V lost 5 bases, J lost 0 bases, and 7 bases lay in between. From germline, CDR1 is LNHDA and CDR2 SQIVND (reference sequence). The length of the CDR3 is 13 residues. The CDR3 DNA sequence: TGTGCCAGTAGTTTAACGGCTAACTATGGCTACACCTTC. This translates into CASSLTANYGYTF.

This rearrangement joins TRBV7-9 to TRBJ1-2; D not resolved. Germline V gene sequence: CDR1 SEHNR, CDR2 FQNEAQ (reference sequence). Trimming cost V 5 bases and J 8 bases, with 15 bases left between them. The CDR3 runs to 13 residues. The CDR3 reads CASSPRRIQGYTF. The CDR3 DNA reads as TGTGCCAGCAGCCCTAGGCGAATCCAGGGCTACACCTTC.

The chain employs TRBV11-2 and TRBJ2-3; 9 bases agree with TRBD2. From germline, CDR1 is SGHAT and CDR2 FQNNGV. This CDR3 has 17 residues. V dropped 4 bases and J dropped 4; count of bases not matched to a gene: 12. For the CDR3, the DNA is TGTGCCAGCAGCTCACACGGGGCGGGGGGGCCGGCAGATACGCAGTATTTT. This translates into CASSSHGAGGPADTQYF.

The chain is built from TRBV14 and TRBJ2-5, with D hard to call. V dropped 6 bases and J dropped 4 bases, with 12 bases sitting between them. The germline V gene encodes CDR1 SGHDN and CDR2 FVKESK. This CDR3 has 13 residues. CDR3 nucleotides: TGTGCCAGCAGTCAGCAGGCAAGAGAGACCCAGTACTTC. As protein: CASSQQARETQYF.

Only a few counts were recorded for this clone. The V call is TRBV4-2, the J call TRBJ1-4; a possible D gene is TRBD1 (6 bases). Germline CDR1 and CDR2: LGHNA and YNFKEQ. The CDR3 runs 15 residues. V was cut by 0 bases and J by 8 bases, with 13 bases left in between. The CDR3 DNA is TGTGCCAGCAGCCAAGAACCAGGGGCGAGGGAAAAACTGTTTTTT. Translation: CASSQEPGAREKLFF.

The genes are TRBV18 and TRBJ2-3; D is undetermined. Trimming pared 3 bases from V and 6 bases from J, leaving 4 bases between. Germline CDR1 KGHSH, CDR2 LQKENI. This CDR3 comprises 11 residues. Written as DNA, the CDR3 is TGTGCCAGCTCACCCGGGGATACGCAGTATTTT. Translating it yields CASSPGDTQYF.

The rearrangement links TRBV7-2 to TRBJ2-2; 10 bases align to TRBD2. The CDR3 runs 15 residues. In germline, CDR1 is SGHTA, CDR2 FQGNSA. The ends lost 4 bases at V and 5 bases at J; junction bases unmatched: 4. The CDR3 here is CASSWTSGATGELFF. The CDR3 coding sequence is TGTGCCAGCAGCTGGACTAGCGGCGCAACCGGGGAGCTGTTTTTT. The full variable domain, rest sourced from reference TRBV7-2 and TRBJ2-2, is GAGVSQSPSNKVTEKGKDVELRCDPISGHTALYWYRQSLGQGLEFLIYFQGNSAPDKSGLPSDRFSAERTGGSVSTLTIQRTQQEDSAVYLCASSWTSGATGELFFGEGSRLTVL.

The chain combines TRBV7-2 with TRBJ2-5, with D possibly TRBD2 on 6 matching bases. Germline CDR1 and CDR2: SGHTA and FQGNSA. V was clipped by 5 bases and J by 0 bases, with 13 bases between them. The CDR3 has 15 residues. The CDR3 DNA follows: TGTGCCAGCAGCCCCAGGAGGGCCTACCAAGAGACCCAGTACTTC. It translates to CASSPRRAYQETQYF.

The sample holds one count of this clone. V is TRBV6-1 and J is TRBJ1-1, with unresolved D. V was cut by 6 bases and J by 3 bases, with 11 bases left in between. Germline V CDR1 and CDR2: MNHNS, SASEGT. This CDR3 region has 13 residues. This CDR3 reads CASRPIGDTEAFF. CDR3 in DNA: TGTGCCAGCAGGCCAATCGGAGACACTGAAGCTTTCTTT.